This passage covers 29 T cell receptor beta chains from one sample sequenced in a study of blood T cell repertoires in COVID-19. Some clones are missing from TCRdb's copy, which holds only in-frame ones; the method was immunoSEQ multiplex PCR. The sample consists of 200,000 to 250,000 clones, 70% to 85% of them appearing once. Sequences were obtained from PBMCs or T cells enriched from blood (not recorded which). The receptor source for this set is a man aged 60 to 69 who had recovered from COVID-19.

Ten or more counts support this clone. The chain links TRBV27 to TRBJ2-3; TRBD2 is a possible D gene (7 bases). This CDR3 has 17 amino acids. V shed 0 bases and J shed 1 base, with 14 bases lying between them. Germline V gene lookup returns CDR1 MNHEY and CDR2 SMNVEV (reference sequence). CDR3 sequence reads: CASSLSGGGYRTDTQYF. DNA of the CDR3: TGTGCCAGCAGTTTATCAGGCGGGGGCTACCGCACAGATACGCAGTATTTT.

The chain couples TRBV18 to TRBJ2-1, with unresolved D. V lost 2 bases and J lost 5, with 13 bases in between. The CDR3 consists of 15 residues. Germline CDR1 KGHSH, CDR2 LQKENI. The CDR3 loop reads CASSPIQAENNEQFF. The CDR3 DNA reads TGTGCCAGCTCACCAATTCAGGCAGAAAACAATGAGCAGTTCTTC.

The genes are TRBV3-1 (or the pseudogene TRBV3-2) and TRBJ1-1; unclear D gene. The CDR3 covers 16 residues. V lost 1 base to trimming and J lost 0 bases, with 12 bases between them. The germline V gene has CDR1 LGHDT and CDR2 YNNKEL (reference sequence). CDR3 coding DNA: TGTGCCAGCAGCCAAGGTCATAGGAGACTGAACACTGAAGCTTTCTTT. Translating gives CASSQGHRRLNTEAFF.

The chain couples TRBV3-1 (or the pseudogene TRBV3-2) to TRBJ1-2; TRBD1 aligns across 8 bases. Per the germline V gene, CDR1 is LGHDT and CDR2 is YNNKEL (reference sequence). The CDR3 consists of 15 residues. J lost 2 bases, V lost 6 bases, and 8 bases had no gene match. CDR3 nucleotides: TGTGCCAGCAGACCGACCTGGACAGGGAACTATGGCTACACCTTC. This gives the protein CASRPTWTGNYGYTF.

The chain's CDR3 is CASTLTPSTGVTEAFF. The CDR3 DNA reads TGTGCCAGCACCCTAACCCCCTCGACAGGGGTAACTGAAGCTTTCTTT. V and J are TRBV7-2 and TRBJ1-1; 8 bases are a match to TRBD1. The J segment lost 5 bases and the V segment lost 7 bases, leaving 15 bases of the junction unmatched. Germline values: CDR1 SGHTA, CDR2 FQGNSA. The CDR3 runs to 16 residues.

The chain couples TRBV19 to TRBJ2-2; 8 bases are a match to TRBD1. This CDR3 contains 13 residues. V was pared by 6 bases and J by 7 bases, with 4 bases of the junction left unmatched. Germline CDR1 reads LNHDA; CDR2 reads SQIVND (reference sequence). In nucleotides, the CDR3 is TGTGCCAGTAGAAACAGGGGGGTCGGGGAGCTGTTTTTT. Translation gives CASRNRGVGELFF.

The CDR3 nucleotides are TGTGCCAGCAGCGCCGGCGGGGGTTATCAGCCCCAGCATTTT. The encoded protein is CASSAGGGYQPQHF. This sequence joins TRBV7-9 and TRBJ1-5; D is possibly TRBD1 (5 bases). The CDR3 is made up of 14 amino acids. Germline V lookup: CDR1 SEHNR, CDR2 FQNEAQ (reference sequence). Trimming removed 5 bases from V and 5 bases from J, with 13 bases in between.

Here the CDR3 reads CASSLGVAGVTDTQYF. CDR3 bases: TGTGCCAGCAGTCTCGGGGTAGCGGGGGTGACAGATACGCAGTATTTT. The chain links TRBV27 to TRBJ2-3; 9 bases fit TRBD2. The CDR3 spans 16 residues. The germline V gene has CDR1 MNHEY and CDR2 SMNVEV (reference sequence). V gave up 5 bases and J gave up 3 bases; unmatched junction bases: 9.

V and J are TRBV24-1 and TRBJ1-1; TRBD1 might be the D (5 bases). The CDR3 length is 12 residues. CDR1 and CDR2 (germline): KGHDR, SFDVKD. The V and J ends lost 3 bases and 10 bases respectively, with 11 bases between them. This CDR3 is CATSDTGMVAFF. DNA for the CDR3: TGTGCCACCAGTGATACAGGAATGGTAGCTTTCTTT.

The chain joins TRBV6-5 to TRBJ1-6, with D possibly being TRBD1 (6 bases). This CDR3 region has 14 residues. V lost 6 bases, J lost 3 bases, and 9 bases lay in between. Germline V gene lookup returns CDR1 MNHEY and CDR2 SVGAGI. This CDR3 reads CASRRQDYNSPLHF. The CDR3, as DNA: TGTGCCAGCAGACGACAGGACTATAATTCACCCCTCCACTTT.

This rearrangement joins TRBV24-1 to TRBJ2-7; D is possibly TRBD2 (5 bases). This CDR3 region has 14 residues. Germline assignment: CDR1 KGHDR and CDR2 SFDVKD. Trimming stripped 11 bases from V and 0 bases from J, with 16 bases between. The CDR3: CARKSRTDSYEQYF. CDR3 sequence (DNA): TGTGCCAGAAAGAGTCGGACTGACTCCTACGAGCAGTACTTC.

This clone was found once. This CDR3 is CASSSHMKSDEAFF. For the CDR3, the DNA is TGTGCCAGCAGCTCGCACATGAAGTCCGATGAAGCTTTCTTT. V is TRBV5-5 and J is TRBJ1-1; D not certain. There are 14 residues in the CDR3. From germline, CDR1 is SGHKS and CDR2 YYEKEE (reference sequence). V gave up 3 bases and J gave up 7 bases, with 16 bases separating them.

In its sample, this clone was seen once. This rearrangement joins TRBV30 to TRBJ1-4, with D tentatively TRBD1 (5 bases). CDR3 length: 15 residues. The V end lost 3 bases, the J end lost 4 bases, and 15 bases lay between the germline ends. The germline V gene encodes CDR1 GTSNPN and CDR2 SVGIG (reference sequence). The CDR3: CAWRGAGLGNEKLFF. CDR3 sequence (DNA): TGTGCCTGGAGAGGGGCCGGGTTGGGTAATGAAAAACTGTTTTTT.

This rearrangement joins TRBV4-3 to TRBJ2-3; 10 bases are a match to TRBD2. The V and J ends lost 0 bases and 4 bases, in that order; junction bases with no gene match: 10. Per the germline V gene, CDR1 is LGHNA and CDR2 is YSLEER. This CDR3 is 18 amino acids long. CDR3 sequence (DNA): TGCGCCAGCAGCCAAGATCTCCCTAGCGGGGGATTGTCAGATACGCAGTATTTT. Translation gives CASSQDLPSGGLSDTQYF.

CDR3 coding DNA: TGTGCCAGCAGCTTAGCGGGGGGGACCTACAATGAGCAGTTCTTC. Its translation is CASSLAGGTYNEQFF. The chain uses TRBV7-8 and TRBJ2-1, with 7 bases lining up with TRBD2. Per germline, CDR1 SGHVS and CDR2 FQNEAQ. V shed 0 bases, J shed 2 bases, and the junction held 1 base outside the gene matches. This CDR3 comprises 15 residues.

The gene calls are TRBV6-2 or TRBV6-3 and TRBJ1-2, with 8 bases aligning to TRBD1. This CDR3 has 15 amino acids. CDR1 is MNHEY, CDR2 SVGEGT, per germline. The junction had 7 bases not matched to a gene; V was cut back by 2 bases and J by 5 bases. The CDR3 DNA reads TGTGCCAGCAGTTACGGCGGACAGGGACGGTATGGCTACACCTTC. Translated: CASSYGGQGRYGYTF.

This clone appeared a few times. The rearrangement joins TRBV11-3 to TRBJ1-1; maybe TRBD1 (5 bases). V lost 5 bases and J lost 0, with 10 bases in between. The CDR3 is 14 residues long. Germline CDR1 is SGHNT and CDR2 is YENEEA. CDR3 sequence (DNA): TGTGCCAGCAGCCTGGACACCATGAACACTGAAGCTTTCTTT. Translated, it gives CASSLDTMNTEAFF.

The CDR3 loop is CASSRTNSGYTF. For the CDR3, the DNA is TGTGCCAGCAGTCGGACAAACAGTGGCTACACCTTC. This sequence joins TRBV6-5 and TRBJ1-2, with D possibly TRBD1 on 5 matching bases. With 5 bases removed from V and 7 bases from J, the gap between germline ends came to 11 bases. The CDR3 sequence is 12 residues long. The germline V gene encodes CDR1 MNHEY and CDR2 SVGAGI.

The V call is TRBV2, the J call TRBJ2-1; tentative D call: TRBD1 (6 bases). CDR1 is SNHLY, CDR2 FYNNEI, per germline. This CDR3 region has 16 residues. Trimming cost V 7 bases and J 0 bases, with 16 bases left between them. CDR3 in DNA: TGTGCCAGCACCCGCTCGGACAGCCCCTCCTACAATGAGCAGTTCTTC. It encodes CASTRSDSPSYNEQFF.

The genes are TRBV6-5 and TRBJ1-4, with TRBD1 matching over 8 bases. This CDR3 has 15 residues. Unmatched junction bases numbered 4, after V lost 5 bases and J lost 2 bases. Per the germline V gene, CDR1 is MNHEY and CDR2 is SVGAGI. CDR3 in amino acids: CASSRNRGTNEKLFF. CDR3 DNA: TGTGCCAGCAGTCGAAACAGGGGGACTAATGAAAAACTGTTTTTT.

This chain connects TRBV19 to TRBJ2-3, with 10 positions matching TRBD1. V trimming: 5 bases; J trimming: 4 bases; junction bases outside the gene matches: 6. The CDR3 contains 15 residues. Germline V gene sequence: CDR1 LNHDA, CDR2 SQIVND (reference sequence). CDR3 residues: CASSPTGGRADTQYF. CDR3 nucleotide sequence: TGTGCCAGTAGTCCGACAGGGGGCCGGGCAGATACGCAGTATTTT.

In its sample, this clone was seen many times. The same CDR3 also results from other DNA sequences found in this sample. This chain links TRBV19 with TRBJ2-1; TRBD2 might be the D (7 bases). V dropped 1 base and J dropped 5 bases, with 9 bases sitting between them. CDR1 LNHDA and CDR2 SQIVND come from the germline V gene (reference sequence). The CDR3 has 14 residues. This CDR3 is CASSIAGGNNEQFF. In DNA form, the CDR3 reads TGTGCCAGTAGTATAGCGGGGGGCAACAATGAGCAGTTCTTC.

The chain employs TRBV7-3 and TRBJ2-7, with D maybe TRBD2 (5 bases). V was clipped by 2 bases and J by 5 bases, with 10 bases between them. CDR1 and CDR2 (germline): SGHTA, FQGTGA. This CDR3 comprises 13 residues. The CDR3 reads CASSLLTGNEQYF. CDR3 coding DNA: TGTGCCAGCAGCTTACTGACCGGGAACGAGCAGTACTTC.

The DNA of the CDR3 is TGTGCCACCAGCAGAGCTACAGGGGTGAACACTGAAGCTTTCTTT. Protein sequence: CATSRATGVNTEAFF. V and J are TRBV15 and TRBJ1-1; TRBD1 aligns across 7 bases. CDR3 length equals 15 residues. Per germline, CDR1 LNHNV and CDR2 YYDKDF (reference sequence). Losses at the gene ends were 1 base for V and 0 bases for J; bases not matched to a gene: 2.

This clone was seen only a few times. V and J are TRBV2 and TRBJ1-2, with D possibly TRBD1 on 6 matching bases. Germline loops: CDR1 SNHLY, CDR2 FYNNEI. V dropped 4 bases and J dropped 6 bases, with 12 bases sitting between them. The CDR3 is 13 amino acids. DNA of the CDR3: TGTGCCAGCAGTGTGCGGCAGGGGAATGGCTACACCTTC. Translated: CASSVRQGNGYTF. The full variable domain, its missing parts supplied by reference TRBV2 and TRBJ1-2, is EPEVTQTPSHQVTQMGQEVILRCVPISNHLYFYWYRQILGQKVEFLVSFYNNEISEKSEIFDDQFSVERPDGSNFTLKIRSTKLEDSAMYFCASSVRQGNGYTFGSGTRLTVV.

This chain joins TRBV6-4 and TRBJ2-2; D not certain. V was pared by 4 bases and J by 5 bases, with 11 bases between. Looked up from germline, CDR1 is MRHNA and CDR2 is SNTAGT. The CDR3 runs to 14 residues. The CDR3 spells CASSGLPDTGELFF. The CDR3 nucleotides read TGTGCCAGCAGTGGACTGCCGGATACCGGGGAGCTGTTTTTT.

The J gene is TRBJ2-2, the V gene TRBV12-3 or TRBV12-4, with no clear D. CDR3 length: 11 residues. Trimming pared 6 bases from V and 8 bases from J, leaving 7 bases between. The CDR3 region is CASSLQGELFF. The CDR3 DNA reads TGTGCCAGCAGCCTGCAGGGGGAGCTGTTTTTT.

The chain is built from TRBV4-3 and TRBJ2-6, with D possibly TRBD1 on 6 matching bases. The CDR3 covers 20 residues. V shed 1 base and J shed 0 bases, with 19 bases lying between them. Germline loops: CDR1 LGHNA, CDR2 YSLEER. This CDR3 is CASSQGPQGLLFSGANVLTF. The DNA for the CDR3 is TGCGCCAGCAGCCAAGGCCCTCAGGGGCTACTGTTCTCTGGGGCCAACGTCCTGACTTTC.

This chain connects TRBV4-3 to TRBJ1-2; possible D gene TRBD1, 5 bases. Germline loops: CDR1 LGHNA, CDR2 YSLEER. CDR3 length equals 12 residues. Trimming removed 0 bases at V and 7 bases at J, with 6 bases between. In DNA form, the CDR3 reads TGCGCCAGCAGCCAAGAGGGGGGTGGCTACACCTTC. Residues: CASSQEGGGYTF.